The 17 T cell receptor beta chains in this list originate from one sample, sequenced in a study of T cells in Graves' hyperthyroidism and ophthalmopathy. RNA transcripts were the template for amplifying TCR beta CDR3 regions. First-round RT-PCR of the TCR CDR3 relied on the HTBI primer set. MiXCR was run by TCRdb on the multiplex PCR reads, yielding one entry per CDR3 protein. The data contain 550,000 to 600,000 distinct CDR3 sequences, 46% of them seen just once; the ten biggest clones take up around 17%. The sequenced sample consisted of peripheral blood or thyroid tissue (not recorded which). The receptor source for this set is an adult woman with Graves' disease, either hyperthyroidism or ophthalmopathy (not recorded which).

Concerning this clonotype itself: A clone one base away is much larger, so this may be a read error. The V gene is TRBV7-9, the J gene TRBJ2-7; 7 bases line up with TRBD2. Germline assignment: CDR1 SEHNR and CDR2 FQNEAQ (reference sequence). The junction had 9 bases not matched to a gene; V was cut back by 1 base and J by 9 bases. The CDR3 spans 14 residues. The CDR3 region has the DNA TGTGCCAGCAGCTTAGTTTCAGGGTCGGGGGGGCAGTACTTC. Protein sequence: CASSLVSGSGGQYF.

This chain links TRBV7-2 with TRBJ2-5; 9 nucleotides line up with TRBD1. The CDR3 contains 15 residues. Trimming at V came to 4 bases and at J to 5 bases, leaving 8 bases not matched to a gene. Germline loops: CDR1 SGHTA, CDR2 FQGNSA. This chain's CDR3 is CASSWGQGTGETQYF. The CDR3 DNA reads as TGTGCCAGCAGCTGGGGACAGGGCACCGGGGAGACCCAGTACTTC.

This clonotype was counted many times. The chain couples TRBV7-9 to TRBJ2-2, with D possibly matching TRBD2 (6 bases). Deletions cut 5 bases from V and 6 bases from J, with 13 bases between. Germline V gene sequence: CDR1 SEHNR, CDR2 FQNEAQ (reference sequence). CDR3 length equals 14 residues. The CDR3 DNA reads TGTGCCAGCAGCCGCGGGACTTCCCCCGGGGAGCTGTTTTTT. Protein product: CASSRGTSPGELFF.

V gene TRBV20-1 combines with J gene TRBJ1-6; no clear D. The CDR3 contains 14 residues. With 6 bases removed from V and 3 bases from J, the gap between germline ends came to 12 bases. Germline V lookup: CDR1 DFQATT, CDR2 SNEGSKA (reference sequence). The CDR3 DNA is TGCAGTGCGAGCAGGAGTTTCTATAATTCACCCCTCCACTTT. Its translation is CSASRSFYNSPLHF.

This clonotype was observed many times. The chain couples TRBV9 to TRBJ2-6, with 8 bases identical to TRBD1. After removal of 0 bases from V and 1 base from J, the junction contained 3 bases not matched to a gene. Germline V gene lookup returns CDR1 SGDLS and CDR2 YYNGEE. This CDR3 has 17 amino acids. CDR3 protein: CASSVAGGGSGANVLTF. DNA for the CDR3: TGTGCCAGCAGCGTAGCAGGGGGCGGTTCTGGGGCCAACGTCCTGACTTTC.

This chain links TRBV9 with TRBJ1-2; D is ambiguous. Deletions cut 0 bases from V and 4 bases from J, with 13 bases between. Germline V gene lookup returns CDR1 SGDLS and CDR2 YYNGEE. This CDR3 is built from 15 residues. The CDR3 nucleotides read TGTGCCAGCAGCGTAGCCCCCGGAGCCCTCTATGGCTACACCTTC. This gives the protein CASSVAPGALYGYTF.

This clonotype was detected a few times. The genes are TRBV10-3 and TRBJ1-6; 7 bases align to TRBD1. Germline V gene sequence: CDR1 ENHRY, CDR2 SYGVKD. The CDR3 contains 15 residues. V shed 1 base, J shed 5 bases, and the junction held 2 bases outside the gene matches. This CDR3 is CAISEYGTDNSPLHF. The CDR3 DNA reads TGTGCCATCAGTGAGTACGGGACAGATAATTCACCCCTCCACTTT.

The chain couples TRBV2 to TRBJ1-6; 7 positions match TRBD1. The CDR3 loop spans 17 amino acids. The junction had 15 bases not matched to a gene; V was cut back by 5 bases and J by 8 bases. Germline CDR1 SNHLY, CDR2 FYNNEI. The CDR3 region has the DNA TGTGCCAGCAGTACGTCTGTCAACAGGGGAGGAGATTCACCCCTCCACTTT. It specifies CASSTSVNRGGDSPLHF.

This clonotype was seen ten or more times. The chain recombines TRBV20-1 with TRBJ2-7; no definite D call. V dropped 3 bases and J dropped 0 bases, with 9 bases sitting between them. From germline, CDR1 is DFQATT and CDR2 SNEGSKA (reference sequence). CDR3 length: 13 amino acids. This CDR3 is CSASGRISYEQYF. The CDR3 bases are TGCAGTGCTAGCGGTAGGATCTCCTACGAGCAGTACTTC.

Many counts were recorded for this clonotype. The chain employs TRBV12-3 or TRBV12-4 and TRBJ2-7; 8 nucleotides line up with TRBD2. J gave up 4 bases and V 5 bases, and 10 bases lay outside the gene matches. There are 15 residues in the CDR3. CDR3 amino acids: CASSPPTSDTYEQYF. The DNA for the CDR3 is TGTGCCAGCAGTCCCCCGACTAGCGATACATACGAGCAGTACTTC.

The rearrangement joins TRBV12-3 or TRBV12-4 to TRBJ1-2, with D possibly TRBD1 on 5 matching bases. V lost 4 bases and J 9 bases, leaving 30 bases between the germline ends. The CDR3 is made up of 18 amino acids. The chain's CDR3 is CASSWPGRSYMAGSSYTF. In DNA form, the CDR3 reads TGTGCCAGCAGTTGGCCGGGACGGAGTTACATGGCGGGTAGTAGCTACACCTTC.

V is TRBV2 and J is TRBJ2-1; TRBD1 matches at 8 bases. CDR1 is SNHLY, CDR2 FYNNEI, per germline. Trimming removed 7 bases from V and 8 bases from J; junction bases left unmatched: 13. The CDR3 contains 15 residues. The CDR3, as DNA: TGTGCCAGCATTACCTCCCGGGACAGGTTCCATGAGCAGTTCTTC. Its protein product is CASITSRDRFHEQFF.

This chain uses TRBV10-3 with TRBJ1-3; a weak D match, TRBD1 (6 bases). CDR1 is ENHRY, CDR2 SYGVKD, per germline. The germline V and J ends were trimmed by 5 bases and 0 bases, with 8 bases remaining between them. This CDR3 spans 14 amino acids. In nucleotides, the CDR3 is TGTGCCATCAGTCCACAGGGCTCTGGAAACACCATATATTTT. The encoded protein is CAISPQGSGNTIYF.

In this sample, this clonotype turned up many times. The CDR3 sequence: CASSLAGQNYGYTF. CDR3 DNA: TGTGCCAGCAGCTTAGCGGGACAGAACTATGGCTACACCTTC. This chain joins TRBV7-2 and TRBJ1-2; 7 bases fit TRBD1. The CDR3 runs 14 residues. With 0 bases clipped from V and 2 bases from J, the junction kept 0 bases outside the gene matches. The germline V gene has CDR1 SGHTA and CDR2 FQGNSA.

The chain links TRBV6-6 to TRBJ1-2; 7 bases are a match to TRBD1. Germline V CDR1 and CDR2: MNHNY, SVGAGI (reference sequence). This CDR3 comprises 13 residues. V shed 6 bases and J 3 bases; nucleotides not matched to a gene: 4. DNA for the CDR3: TGTGCCAGCAGCCAGGGGGTTGACTATGGCTACACCTTC. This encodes CASSQGVDYGYTF.

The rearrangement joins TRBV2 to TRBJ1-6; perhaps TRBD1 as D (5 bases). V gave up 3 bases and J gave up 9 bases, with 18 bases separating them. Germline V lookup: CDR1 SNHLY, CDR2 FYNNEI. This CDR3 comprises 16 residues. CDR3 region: CASSDSTGGEGSPLHF. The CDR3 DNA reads TGTGCCAGCAGTGACTCGACGGGGGGTGAAGGTTCACCCCTCCACTTT.

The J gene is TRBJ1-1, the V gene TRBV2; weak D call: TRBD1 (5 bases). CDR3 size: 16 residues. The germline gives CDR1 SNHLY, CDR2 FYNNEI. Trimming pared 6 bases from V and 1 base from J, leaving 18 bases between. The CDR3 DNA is TGTGCCAGCAGAGATGGGGGGATAGACAAGAACACTGAAGCTTTCTTT. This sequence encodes CASRDGGIDKNTEAFF.